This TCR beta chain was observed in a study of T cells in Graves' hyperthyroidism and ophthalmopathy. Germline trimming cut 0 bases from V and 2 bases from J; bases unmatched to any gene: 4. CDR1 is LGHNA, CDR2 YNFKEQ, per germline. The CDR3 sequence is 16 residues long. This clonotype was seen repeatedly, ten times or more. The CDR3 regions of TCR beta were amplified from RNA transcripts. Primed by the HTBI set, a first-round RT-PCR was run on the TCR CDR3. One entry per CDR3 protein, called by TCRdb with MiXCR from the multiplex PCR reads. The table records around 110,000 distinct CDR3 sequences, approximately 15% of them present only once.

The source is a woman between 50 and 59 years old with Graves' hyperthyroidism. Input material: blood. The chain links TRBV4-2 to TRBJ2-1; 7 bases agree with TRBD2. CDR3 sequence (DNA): TGTGCCAGCAGCCAAGATTGGAGCGGGGCCTACAATGAGCAGTTCTTC. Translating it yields CASSQDWSGAYNEQFF.